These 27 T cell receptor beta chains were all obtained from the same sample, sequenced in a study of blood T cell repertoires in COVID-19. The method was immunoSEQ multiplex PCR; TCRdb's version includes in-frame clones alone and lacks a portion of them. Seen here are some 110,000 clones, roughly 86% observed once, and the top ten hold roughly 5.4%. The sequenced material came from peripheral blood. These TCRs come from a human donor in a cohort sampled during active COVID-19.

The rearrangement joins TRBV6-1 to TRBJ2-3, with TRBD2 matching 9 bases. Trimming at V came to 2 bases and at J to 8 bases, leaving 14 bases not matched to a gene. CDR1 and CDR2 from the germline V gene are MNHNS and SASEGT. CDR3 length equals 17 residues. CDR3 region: CASSEYSGRPESVTQYF. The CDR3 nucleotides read TGTGCCAGCAGTGAATACAGCGGGAGGCCGGAATCTGTTACGCAGTATTTT.

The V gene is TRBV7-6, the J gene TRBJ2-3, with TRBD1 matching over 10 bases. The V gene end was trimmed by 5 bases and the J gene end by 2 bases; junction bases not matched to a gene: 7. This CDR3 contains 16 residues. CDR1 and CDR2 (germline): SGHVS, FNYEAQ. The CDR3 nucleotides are TGTGCCAGCAGCGGCCGGGACAGGGGTTTCACAGATACGCAGTATTTT. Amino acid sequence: CASSGRDRGFTDTQYF.

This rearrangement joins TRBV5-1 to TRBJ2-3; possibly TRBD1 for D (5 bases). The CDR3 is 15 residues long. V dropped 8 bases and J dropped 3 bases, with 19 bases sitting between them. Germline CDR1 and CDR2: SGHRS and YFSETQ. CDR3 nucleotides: TGCGCCAGTACCATTGGGGCTCTTAGGACAGATACGCAGTATTTT. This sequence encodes CASTIGALRTDTQYF.

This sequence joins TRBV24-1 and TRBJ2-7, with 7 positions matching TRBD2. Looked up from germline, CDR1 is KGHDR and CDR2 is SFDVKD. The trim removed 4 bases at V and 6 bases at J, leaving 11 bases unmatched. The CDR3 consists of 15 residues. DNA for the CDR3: TGTGCCACCAGTGACCGTAAGCGGGGCCTCCTCGAGCAGTACTTC. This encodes CATSDRKRGLLEQYF.

The CDR3 loop reads CAWIGPAAYNEQFF. The CDR3 region has the DNA TGTGCCTGGATCGGCCCAGCGGCCTACAATGAGCAGTTCTTC. The gene calls are TRBV30 and TRBJ2-1, with a tentative D call TRBD2 (5 bases). Looked up from germline, CDR1 is GTSNPN and CDR2 is SVGIG (reference sequence). The V gene lost 4 bases and the J gene lost 2 bases, with 12 bases spanning the gap. CDR3 size: 14 residues.

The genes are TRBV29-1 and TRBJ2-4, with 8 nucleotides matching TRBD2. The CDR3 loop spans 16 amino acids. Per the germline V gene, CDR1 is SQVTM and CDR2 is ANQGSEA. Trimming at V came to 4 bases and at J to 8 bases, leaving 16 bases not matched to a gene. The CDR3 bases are TGCAGCGTTGGGGGGGTCATAGCGGGACCGGAGGACATTCAGTACTTC. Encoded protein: CSVGGVIAGPEDIQYF.

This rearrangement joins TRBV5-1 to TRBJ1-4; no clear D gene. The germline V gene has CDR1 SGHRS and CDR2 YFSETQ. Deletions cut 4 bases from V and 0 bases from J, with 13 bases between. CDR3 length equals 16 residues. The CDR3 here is CASSPGLFATNEKLFF. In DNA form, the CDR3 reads TGCGCCAGCAGCCCAGGACTGTTTGCAACTAATGAAAAACTGTTTTTT. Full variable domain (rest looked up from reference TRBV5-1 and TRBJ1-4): KAGVTQTPRYLIKTRGQQVTLSCSPISGHRSVSWYQQTPGQGLQFLFEYFSETQRNKGNFPGRFSGRQFSNSRSEMNVSTLELGDSALYLCASSPGLFATNEKLFFGSGTQLSVL.

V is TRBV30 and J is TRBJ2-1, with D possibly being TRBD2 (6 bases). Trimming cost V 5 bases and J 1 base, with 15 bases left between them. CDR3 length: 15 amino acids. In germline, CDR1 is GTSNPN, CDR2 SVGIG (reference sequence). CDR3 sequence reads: CAWSFGSPSYNEQFF. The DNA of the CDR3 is TGTGCCTGGTCTTTCGGGAGCCCTTCCTACAATGAGCAGTTCTTC.

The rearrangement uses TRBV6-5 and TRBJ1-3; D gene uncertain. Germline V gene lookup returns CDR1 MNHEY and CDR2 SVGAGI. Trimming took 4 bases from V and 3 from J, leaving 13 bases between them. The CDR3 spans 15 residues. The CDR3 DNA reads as TGTGCCAGCAGTTCCACCGCTACGGGTGGAAACACCATATATTTT. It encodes CASSSTATGGNTIYF.

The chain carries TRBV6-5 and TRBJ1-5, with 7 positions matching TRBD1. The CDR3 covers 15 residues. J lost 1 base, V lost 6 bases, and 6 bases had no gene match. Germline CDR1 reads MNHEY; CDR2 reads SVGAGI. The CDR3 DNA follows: TGTGCCAGCAGAGGAGACAGGGTGAGCAATCAGCCCCAGCATTTT. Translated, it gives CASRGDRVSNQPQHF.

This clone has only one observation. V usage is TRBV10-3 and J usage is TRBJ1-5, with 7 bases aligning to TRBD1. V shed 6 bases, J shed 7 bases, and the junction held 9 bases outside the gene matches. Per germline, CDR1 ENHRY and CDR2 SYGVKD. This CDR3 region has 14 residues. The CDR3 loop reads CAISRQGEGQPQHF. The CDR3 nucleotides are TGTGCCATCAGCCGACAGGGAGAGGGGCAGCCCCAGCATTTT.

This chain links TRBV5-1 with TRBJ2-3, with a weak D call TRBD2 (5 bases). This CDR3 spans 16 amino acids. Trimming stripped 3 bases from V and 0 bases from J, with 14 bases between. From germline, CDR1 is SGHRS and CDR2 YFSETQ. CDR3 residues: CASSYPEERSTDTQYF. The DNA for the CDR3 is TGCGCCAGCAGCTACCCTGAGGAGCGGAGCACAGATACGCAGTATTTT.

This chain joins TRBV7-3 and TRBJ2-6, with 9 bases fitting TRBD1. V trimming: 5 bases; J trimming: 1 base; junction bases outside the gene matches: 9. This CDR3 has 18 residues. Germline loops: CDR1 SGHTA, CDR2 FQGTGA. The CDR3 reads CASSAPGTGLSGANVLTF. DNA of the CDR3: TGTGCCAGCAGCGCCCCCGGGACAGGGCTGTCTGGGGCCAACGTCCTGACTTTC.

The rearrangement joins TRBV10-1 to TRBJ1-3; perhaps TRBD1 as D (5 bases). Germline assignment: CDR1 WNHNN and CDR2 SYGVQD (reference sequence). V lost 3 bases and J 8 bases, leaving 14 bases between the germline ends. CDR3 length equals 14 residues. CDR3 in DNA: TGCGCCAGCAGTGACCCAGGGAACGGCGACACCATATATTTT. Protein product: CASSDPGNGDTIYF.

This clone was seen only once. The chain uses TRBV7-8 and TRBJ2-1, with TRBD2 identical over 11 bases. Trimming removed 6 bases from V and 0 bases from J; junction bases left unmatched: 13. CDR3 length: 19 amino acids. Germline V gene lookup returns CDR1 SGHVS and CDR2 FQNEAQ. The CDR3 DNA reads TGTGCCAGCAGAAGTTTAGCGGGAGGGATTGGACACTCCTACAATGAGCAGTTCTTC. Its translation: CASRSLAGGIGHSYNEQFF. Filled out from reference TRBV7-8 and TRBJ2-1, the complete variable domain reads GAGVSQSPRYKVAKRGQDVALRCDPISGHVSLFWYQQALGQGPEFLTYFQNEAQLDKSGLPSDRFFAERPEGSVSTLKIQRTQQEDSAVYLCASRSLAGGIGHSYNEQFFGPGTRLTVL.

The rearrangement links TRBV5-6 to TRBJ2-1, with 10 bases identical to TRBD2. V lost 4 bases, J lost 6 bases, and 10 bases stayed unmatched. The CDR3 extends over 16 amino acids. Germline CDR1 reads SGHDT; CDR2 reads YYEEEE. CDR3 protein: CASSLGSAGGLNEQFF. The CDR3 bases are TGTGCCAGCAGCCTTGGGTCAGCGGGAGGGCTCAATGAGCAGTTCTTC.

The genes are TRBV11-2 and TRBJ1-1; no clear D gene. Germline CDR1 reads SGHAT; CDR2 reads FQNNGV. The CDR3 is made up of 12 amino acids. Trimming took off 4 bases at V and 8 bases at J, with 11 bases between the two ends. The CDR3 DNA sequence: TGTGCCAGCAGCTCCGAAGCACGGGAAGCTTTCTTT. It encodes CASSSEAREAFF.

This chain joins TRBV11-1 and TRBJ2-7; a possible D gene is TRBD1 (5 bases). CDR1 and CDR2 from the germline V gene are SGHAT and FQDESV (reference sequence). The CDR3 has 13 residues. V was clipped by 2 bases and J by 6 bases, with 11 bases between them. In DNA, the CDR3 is TGTGCCAGCAGCTTAAATCACAGGATCGAGCAGTACTTC. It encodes CASSLNHRIEQYF.

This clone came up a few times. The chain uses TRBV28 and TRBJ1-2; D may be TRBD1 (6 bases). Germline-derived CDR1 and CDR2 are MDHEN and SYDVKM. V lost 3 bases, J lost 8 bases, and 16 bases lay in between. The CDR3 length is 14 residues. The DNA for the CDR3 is TGTGCCAGCAGTTTCAACCGTTACAGGGAAGGCTACACCTTC. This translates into CASSFNRYREGYTF.

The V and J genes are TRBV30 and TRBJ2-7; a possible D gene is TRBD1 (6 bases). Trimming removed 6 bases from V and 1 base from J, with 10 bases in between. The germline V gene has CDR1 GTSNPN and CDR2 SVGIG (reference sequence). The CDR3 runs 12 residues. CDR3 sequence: CACAGDSYEQYF. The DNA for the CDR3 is TGTGCCTGCGCAGGGGATTCCTACGAGCAGTACTTC.

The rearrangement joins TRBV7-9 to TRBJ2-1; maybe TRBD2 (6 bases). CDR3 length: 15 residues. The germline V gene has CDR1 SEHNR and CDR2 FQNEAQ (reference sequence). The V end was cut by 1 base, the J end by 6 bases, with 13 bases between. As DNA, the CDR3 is TGTGCCAGCAGCTTAGAAGCGGGCCTGATCAATGAGCAGTTCTTC. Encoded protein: CASSLEAGLINEQFF.

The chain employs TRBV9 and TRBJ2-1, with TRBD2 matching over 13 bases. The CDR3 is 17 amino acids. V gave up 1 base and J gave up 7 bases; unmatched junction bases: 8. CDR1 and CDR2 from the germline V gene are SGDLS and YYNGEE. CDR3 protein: CASSVLGLAGVLNEQFF. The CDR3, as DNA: TGTGCCAGCAGCGTACTCGGACTAGCGGGGGTGTTGAATGAGCAGTTCTTC.

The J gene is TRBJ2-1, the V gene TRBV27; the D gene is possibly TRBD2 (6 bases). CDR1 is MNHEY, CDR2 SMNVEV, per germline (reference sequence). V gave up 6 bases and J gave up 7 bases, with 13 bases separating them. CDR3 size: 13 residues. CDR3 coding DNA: TGTGCCAGCAGCTGGGACTTAGTAAATGAGCAGTTCTTC. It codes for CASSWDLVNEQFF.

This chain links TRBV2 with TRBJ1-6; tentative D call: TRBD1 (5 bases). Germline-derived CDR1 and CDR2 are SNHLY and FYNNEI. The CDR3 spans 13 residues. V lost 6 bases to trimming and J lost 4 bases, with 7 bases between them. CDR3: CASRDTYNSPLHF. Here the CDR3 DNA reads TGTGCCAGCAGGGACACGTATAATTCACCCCTCCACTTT. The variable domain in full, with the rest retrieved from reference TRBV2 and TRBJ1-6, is EPEVTQTPSHQVTQMGQEVILRCVPISNHLYFYWYRQILGQKVEFLVSFYNNEISEKSEIFDDQFSVERPDGSNFTLKIRSTKLEDSAMYFCASRDTYNSPLHFGNGTRLTVT.

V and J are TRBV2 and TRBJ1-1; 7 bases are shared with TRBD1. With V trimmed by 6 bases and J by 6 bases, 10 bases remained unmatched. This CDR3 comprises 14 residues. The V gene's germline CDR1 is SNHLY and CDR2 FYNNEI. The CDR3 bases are TGTGCCAGCAGCGACAGGGATGTAGCCCCTGAAGCTTTCTTT. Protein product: CASSDRDVAPEAFF.

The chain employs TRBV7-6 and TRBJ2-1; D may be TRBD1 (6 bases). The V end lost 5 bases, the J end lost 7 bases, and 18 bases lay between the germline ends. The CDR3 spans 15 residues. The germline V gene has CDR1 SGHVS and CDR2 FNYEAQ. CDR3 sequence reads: CASSPGQLPKNEQFF. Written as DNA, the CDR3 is TGTGCCAGCAGCCCTGGACAGCTTCCAAAGAATGAGCAGTTCTTC. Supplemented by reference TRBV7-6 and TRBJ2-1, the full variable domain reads GAGVSQSPRYKVTKRGQDVALRCDPISGHVSLYWYRQALGQGPEFLTYFNYEAQQDKSGLPNDRFSAERPEGSISTLTIQRTEQRDSAMYRCASSPGQLPKNEQFFGPGTRLTVL.

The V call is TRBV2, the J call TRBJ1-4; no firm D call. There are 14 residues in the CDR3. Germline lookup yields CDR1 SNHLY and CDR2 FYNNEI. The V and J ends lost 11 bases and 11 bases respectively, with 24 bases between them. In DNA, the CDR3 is TGTGCCCACGCTCTCGGGAGCCCCGTGAGCAAACTGTTTTTT. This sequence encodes CAHALGSPVSKLFF.